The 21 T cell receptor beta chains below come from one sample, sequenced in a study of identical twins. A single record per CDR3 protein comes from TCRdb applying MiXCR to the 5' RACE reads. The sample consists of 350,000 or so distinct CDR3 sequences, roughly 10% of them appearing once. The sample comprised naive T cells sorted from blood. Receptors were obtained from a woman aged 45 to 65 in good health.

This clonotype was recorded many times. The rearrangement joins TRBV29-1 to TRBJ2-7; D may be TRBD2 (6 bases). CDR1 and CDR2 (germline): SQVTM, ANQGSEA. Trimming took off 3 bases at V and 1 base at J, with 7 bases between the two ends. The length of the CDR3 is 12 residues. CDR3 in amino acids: CSVEEGSYEQYF. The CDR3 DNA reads TGCAGCGTTGAGGAGGGTTCCTACGAGCAGTACTTC.

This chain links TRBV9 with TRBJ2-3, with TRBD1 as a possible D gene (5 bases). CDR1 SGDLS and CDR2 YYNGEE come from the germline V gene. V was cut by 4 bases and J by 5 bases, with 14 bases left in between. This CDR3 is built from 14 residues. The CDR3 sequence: CASSLSVQEDTQYF. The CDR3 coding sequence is TGTGCCAGCAGCCTATCCGTACAGGAAGATACGCAGTATTTT.

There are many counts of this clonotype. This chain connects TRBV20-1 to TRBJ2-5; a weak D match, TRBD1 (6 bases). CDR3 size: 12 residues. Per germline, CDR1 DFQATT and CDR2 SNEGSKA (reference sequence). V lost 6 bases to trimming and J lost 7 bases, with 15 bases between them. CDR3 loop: CSAAEGVGTQYF. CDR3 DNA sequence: TGCAGTGCAGCCGAGGGGGTTGGGACCCAGTACTTC.

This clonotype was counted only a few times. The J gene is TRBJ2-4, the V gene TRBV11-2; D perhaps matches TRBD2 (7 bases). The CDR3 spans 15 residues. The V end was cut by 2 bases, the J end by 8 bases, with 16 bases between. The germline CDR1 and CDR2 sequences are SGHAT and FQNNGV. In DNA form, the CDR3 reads TGTGCCAGCAGCTTAAGGCTAGCGGAGGGGGACATTCAGTACTTC. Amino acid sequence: CASSLRLAEGDIQYF.

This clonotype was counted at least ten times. CDR3 region: CASKSPDSIQYF. In DNA, the CDR3 is TGTGCCAGCAAATCGCCGGATTCCATTCAGTACTTC. The V gene is TRBV12-3 or TRBV12-4, the J gene TRBJ2-4; D gene unclear. The CDR3 contains 12 residues. V was shortened by 7 bases and J by 9 bases, with 13 bases between the two germline ends.

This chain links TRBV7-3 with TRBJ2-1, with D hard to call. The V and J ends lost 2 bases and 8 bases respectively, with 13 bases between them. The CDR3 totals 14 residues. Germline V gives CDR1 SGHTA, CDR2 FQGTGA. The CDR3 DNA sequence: TGTGCCAGCAGCTTAGAGTCAGTCGTGGATGAGCAGTTCTTC. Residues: CASSLESVVDEQFF.

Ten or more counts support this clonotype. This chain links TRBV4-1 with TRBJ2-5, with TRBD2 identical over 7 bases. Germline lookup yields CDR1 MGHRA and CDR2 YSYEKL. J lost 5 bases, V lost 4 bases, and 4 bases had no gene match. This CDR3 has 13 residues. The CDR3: CASSRGGRETQYF. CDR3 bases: TGCGCCAGCAGCCGCGGGGGTAGGGAGACCCAGTACTTC.

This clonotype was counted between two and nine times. The CDR3 loop is CASSLLAGVYEQYV. The CDR3 nucleotides read TGTGCCAGCAGCTTACTAGCGGGAGTGTACGAGCAGTACGTC. The chain joins TRBV7-6 to TRBJ2-7, with TRBD2 matching 10 bases. This CDR3 is built from 14 residues. Germline V gives CDR1 SGHVS, CDR2 FNYEAQ. The J segment lost 4 bases and the V segment lost 2 bases, leaving 2 bases of the junction unmatched.

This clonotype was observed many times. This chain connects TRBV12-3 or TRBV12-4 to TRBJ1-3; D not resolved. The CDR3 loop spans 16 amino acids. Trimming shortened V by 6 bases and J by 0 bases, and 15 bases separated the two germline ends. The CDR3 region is CASSQNRILSGNTIYF. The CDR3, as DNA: TGTGCCAGCAGCCAAAACCGAATACTCTCTGGAAACACCATATATTTT.

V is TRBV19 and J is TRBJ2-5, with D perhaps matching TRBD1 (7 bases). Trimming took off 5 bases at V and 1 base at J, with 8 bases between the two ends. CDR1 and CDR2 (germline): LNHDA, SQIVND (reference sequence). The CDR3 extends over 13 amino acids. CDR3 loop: CASSQGGQETQYF. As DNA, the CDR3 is TGTGCCAGTAGTCAGGGGGGCCAAGAGACCCAGTACTTC.

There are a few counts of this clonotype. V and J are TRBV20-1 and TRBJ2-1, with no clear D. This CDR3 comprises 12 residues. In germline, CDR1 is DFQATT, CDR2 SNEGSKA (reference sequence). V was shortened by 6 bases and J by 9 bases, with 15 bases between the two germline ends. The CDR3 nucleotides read TGCAGTGCCCAAGGGTTCGTGGCTGAGCAGTTCTTC. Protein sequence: CSAQGFVAEQFF.

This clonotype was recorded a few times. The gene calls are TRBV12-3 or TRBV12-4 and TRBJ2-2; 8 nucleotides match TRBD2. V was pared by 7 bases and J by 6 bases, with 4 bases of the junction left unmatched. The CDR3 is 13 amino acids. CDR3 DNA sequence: TGTGCCAGCACCCCCGGGAGGGCCGGGGAGCTGTTTTTT. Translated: CASTPGRAGELFF.

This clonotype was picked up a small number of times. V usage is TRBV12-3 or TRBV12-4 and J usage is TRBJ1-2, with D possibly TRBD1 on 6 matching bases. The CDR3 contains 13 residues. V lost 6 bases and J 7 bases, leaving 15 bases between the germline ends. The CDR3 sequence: CASSLRDNGGYTF. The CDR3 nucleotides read TGTGCCAGCAGCCTCCGGGACAATGGTGGCTACACCTTC.

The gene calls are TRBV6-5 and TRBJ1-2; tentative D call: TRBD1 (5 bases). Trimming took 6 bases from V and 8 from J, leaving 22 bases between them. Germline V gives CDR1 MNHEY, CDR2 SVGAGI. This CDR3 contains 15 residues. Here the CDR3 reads CASRPGTSGLGGYTF. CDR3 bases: TGTGCCAGCAGACCTGGGACGTCGGGATTGGGAGGCTACACCTTC.

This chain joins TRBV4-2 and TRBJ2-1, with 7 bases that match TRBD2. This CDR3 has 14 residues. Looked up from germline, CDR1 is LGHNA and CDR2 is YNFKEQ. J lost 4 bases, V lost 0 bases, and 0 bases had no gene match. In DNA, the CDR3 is TGTGCCAGCAGCCAAGAGGGGGGGTACAATGAGCAGTTCTTC. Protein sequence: CASSQEGGYNEQFF.

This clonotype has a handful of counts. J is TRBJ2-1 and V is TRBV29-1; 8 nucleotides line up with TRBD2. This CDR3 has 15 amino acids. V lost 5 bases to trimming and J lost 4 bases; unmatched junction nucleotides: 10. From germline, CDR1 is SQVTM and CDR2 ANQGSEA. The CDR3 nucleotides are TGCAGCGTTAACCGGGAGGGCCGCAATTACAATGAGCAGTTCTTC. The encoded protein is CSVNREGRNYNEQFF.

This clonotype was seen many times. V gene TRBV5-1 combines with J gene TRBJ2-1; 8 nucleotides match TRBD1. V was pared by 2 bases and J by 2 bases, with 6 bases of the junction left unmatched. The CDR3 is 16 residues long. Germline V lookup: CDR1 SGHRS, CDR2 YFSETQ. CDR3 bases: TGCGCCAGCAGCTTCCGACAGGGGTGGACCTACAATGAGCAGTTCTTC. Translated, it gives CASSFRQGWTYNEQFF.

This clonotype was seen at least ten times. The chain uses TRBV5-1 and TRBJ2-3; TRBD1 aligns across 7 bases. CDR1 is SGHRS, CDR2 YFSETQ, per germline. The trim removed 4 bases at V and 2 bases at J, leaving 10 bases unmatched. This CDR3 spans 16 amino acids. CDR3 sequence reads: CASSTDRVPYTDTQYF. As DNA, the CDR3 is TGCGCCAGCAGCACCGACAGGGTCCCTTACACAGATACGCAGTATTTT.

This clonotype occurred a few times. CDR3 region: CASSLGSGLSGNTIYF. Here the CDR3 DNA reads TGCGCCAGCAGCTTGGGATCGGGCCTCTCTGGAAACACCATATATTTT. This rearrangement joins TRBV5-1 to TRBJ1-3; D is undetermined. V lost 0 bases and J lost 0, with 10 bases in between. The CDR3 is made up of 16 amino acids. Germline values: CDR1 SGHRS, CDR2 YFSETQ.

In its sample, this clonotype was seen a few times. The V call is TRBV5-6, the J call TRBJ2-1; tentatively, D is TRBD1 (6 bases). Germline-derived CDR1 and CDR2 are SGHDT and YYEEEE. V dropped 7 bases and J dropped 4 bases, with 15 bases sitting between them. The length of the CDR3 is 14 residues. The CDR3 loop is CASERARGYNEQFF. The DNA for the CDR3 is TGTGCCAGCGAAAGGGCCAGGGGATACAATGAGCAGTTCTTC.

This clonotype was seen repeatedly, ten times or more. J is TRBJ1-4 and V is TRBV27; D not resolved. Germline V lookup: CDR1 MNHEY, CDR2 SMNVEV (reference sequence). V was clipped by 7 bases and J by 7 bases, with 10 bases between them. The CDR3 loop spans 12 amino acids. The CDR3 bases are TGTGCCAGCAAAACCGGGCTTGAAAAACTGTTTTTT. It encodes CASKTGLEKLFF.